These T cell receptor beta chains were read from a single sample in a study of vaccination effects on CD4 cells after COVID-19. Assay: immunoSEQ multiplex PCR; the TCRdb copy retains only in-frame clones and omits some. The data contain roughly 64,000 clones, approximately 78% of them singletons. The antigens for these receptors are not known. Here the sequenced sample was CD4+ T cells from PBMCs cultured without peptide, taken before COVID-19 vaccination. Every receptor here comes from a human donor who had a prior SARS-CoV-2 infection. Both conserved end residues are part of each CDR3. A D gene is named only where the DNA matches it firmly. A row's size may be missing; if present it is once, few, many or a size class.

DNA: TGTGCCAGCAGCTTAGAGGAGGGACGACGGGGGGAAGCTTTCTTT
CDR3: CASSLEEGRRGEAFF
V: TRBV7-8
J: TRBJ1-1
D: -
size: once

DNA: TGTGCCAGCAGTGAACAGGGAGCTGGAAACACCATATATTTT
CDR3: CASSEQGAGNTIYF
V: TRBV2
J: TRBJ1-3
D: -
size: few

DNA: TGTGCCATCAGTGAAGGATTAGGTGGCGAGCAGTACTTC
CDR3: CAISEGLGGEQYF
V: TRBV10-3
J: TRBJ2-7
D: -
size: -

DNA: TGTGCCAGCAGGTCCCACGGGGTTCGAACTGAAGCTTTCTTT
CDR3: CASRSHGVRTEAFF
V: TRBV6-5
J: TRBJ1-1
D: -
size: few

DNA: TGTGCCAGTAGTATTGGGGGTTCCAAAAACATTCAGTACTTC
CDR3: CASSIGGSKNIQYF
V: TRBV19
J: TRBJ2-4
D: -
size: -

DNA: TGTGCCAGCAGCCAGCCCGACAGGGACACTGAAGCTTTCTTT
CDR3: CASSQPDRDTEAFF
V: TRBV4-2
J: TRBJ1-1
D: TRBD1
size: -

DNA: TGTGCCAGCAGTCGGGACTTACACAATGAGCAGTTCTTC
CDR3: CASSRDLHNEQFF
V: TRBV6-4
J: TRBJ2-1
D: -
size: -

DNA: TGTGCCAGCAGCTCCGGTCCTGACTGGGAGACCCAGTACTTC
CDR3: CASSSGPDWETQYF
V: TRBV5-4
J: TRBJ2-5
D: -
size: -

DNA: TGTGCCAGCAGCTTAGATCTTTTGGGGAATGAGCAGTTCTTC
CDR3: CASSLDLLGNEQFF
V: TRBV11-3
J: TRBJ2-1
D: -
size: -

DNA: TGTGCCAGCAGCCAATTCGGACGCCCCAATCAGCCCCAGCATTTT
CDR3: CASSQFGRPNQPQHF
V: TRBV6-5
J: TRBJ1-5
D: -
size: -

DNA: TGTGCCAGCAGCCAAGGAGCCAGTCAATGGTACTTC
CDR3: CASSQGASQWYF
V: TRBV14
J: TRBJ2-4
D: -
size: -

DNA: TGTGCCAGCAGCTTCGTCAGGAGCTATGGCTACACCTTC
CDR3: CASSFVRSYGYTF
V: TRBV11-2
J: TRBJ1-2
D: -
size: -